Presented here are 32 T cell receptor beta chains from one specimen sequenced in a study of T-cell reconstitution after alpha-beta-depleted transplantation in children. Researchers prepared the TCRbeta library using unique molecular identifiers, the study reports. Via MiXCR, TCRdb re-called the PCR reads, giving one row per CDR3 protein. The data show hundreds of thousands of distinct CDR3 sequences, roughly a tenth seen once. Sequencing used PBMCs, obtained before TCRalphabeta/CD19-depleted stem cell transplant. These receptors were obtained from a child under two years old with acute myeloid leukemia, due to receive a stem cell transplant.

This clonotype was recorded a few times. The gene calls are TRBV24-1 and TRBJ1-4; 7 nucleotides line up with TRBD1. V trimming: 2 bases; J trimming: 6 bases; junction bases outside the gene matches: 11. In germline, CDR1 is KGHDR, CDR2 SFDVKD. CDR3 length equals 17 residues. The CDR3 loop is CATSDSNPRDRDEKLFF. DNA of the CDR3: TGTGCCACCAGTGATTCAAACCCGAGAGACAGGGATGAAAAACTGTTTTTT.

This clonotype has a handful of counts. This chain connects TRBV19 to TRBJ1-5, with a tentative D call TRBD1 (6 bases). Germline-derived CDR1 and CDR2 are LNHDA and SQIVND (reference sequence). The ends were cut back, 5 bases at V and 3 bases at J, with 20 bases in the middle. This CDR3 comprises 17 residues. The DNA of the CDR3 is TGTGCCAGTAGTCATCCGGGCGGAAGGGGGAACAATCAGCCCCAGCATTTT. Translating gives CASSHPGGRGNNQPQHF. Drawing the rest from reference TRBV19 and TRBJ1-5, the complete variable domain is DGGITQSPKYLFRKEGQNVTLSCEQNLNHDAMYWYRQDPGQGLRLIYYSQIVNDFQKGDIAEGYSVSREKKESFPLTVTSAQKNPTAFYLCASSHPGGRGNNQPQHFGDGTRLSIL.

This clonotype was seen at least ten times. The gene calls are TRBV5-1 and TRBJ2-3; D perhaps matches TRBD1 (5 bases). In germline, CDR1 is SGHRS, CDR2 YFSETQ. Trimming removed 2 bases at V and 4 bases at J, with 14 bases between. The CDR3 length is 15 residues. Here the CDR3 DNA reads TGCGCCAGCAGCTTCACGCAGGGTTGGGCAGATACGCAGTATTTT. Encoded protein: CASSFTQGWADTQYF. The full variable domain, its missing parts supplied by reference TRBV5-1 and TRBJ2-3, is KAGVTQTPRYLIKTRGQQVTLSCSPISGHRSVSWYQQTPGQGLQFLFEYFSETQRNKGNFPGRFSGRQFSNSRSEMNVSTLELGDSALYLCASSFTQGWADTQYFGPGTRLTVL.

This clonotype was counted many times. This chain connects TRBV6-5 to TRBJ2-1; D uncertain. Trimming left V 2 bases short and J 9 bases short, with 5 bases between. The CDR3 extends over 11 amino acids. Germline V gene data show CDR1 as MNHEY and CDR2 as SVGAGI. The CDR3, as DNA: TGTGCCAGCAGTTACAATGCTGAGCAGTTCTTC. Its translation: CASSYNAEQFF.

This clonotype was observed at least ten times. This chain joins TRBV7-6 and TRBJ2-7, with 7 bases lining up with TRBD2. The CDR3 runs to 13 residues. J was trimmed by 3 bases and V by 4 bases; bases with no gene match: 3. Germline V gives CDR1 SGHVS, CDR2 FNYEAQ. As DNA, the CDR3 is TGTGCCAGCAGCTCCTTAGCGGGCTACGAGCAGTACTTC. Translating gives CASSSLAGYEQYF.

This clonotype came up many times. This chain joins TRBV27 and TRBJ2-7, with D perhaps matching TRBD1 (6 bases). The CDR3 sequence is 15 residues long. Germline V gene sequence: CDR1 MNHEY, CDR2 SMNVEV (reference sequence). V was cut by 5 bases and J by 2 bases, with 16 bases left in between. CDR3 sequence: CASSGGRDKAYEQYF. For the CDR3, the DNA is TGTGCCAGCAGTGGGGGCCGGGACAAAGCCTACGAGCAGTACTTC.

This clonotype came up a few times. This chain uses TRBV28 with TRBJ2-4; D gene unclear. The CDR3 length is 12 residues. V lost 3 bases and J 4 bases, leaving 4 bases between the germline ends. Germline CDR1 reads MDHEN; CDR2 reads SYDVKM. Written as DNA, the CDR3 is TGTGCCAGCAGTTTCCGGAAAAACATTCAGTACTTC. It encodes CASSFRKNIQYF.

This clonotype was seen at least ten times. The V call is TRBV27, the J call TRBJ2-1, with no clear D. The germline gives CDR1 MNHEY, CDR2 SMNVEV (reference sequence). V was trimmed by 3 bases and J by 0 bases, leaving 6 bases between them. CDR3 size: 14 residues. CDR3 DNA: TGTGCCAGCAGTTTCCGGACCTCCTACAATGAGCAGTTCTTC. Translation: CASSFRTSYNEQFF.

In its sample, this clonotype was seen many times. The chain has TRBV20-1 and TRBJ2-2, with TRBD1 matching over 7 bases. This CDR3 is built from 14 residues. Unmatched junction bases numbered 6, after V lost 6 bases and J lost 2 bases. Germline V gene sequence: CDR1 DFQATT, CDR2 SNEGSKA (reference sequence). In DNA, the CDR3 is TGCAGTGCCCCGGGACAGCCAAACACCGGGGAGCTGTTTTTT. Residues: CSAPGQPNTGELFF.

The table lists this clonotype with many counts. The CDR3 does not close with the conserved phenylalanine or tryptophan, likely indicating a read error. The V gene is TRBV12-3 or TRBV12-4, the J gene TRBJ1-2; D is uncertain. This CDR3 has 13 amino acids. V lost 6 bases to trimming and J lost 2 bases, with 10 bases between them. The DNA for the CDR3 is TGTGCCAGCAGGGCACCGGGGAACTATGGCTACACCCTC. Residues: CASRAPGNYGYTL.

This clonotype showed up many times. The rearrangement links TRBV29-1 to TRBJ2-7; D uncertain. V was clipped by 4 bases and J by 2 bases, with 18 bases between them. Germline V gene sequence: CDR1 SQVTM, CDR2 ANQGSEA. There are 15 residues in the CDR3. The CDR3 loop is CSVGGTSPGTYEQYF. The DNA of the CDR3 is TGCAGCGTTGGCGGCACAAGTCCCGGTACCTACGAGCAGTACTTC.

In this sample, this clonotype turned up many times. CDR3 sequence reads: CASSPKLTGYYNEQFF. The CDR3 DNA sequence: TGTGCCAGTAGTCCCAAACTGACCGGGTACTACAATGAGCAGTTCTTC. This chain joins TRBV19 and TRBJ2-1; D not certain. V lost 5 bases to trimming and J lost 3 bases, with 17 bases between them. CDR1 is LNHDA, CDR2 SQIVND, per germline (reference sequence). This CDR3 region has 16 residues.

This clonotype was found many times. The chain joins TRBV5-1 to TRBJ2-3; 9 bases map to TRBD2. With 7 bases clipped from V and 3 bases from J, the junction kept 9 bases outside the gene matches. CDR1 and CDR2 (germline): SGHRS, YFSETQ. The CDR3 is 15 residues long. The CDR3 DNA follows: TGCGCCAGCCGTAGTAGCGGGAGTAGGACAGATACGCAGTATTTT. This sequence encodes CASRSSGSRTDTQYF.

This clonotype was observed many times. V is TRBV20-1 and J is TRBJ2-1; TRBD2 matches 8 bases. Per germline, CDR1 DFQATT and CDR2 SNEGSKA (reference sequence). V lost 6 bases to trimming and J lost 7 bases; unmatched junction nucleotides: 8. The CDR3 has 13 amino acids. CDR3 bases: TGCAGTGCCGTAGCGGGACGGGCAAATGAGCAGTTCTTC. Amino acids: CSAVAGRANEQFF.

This clonotype appeared a single time. The chain combines TRBV4-2 with TRBJ2-7; the D is unclear. Trimming pared 4 bases from V and 6 bases from J, leaving 13 bases between. The CDR3 runs 13 residues. CDR1 LGHNA and CDR2 YNFKEQ come from the germline V gene. The CDR3 spells CASSLGPFCEQYF. The CDR3 bases are TGTGCCAGCAGCCTCGGGCCGTTCTGCGAGCAGTACTTC.

This clonotype showed up many times. The V and J genes are TRBV27 and TRBJ2-3; D is uncertain. CDR1 and CDR2 (germline): MNHEY, SMNVEV (reference sequence). This CDR3 has 14 amino acids. Trimming removed 2 bases at V and 2 bases at J, with 8 bases between. CDR3 sequence: CASSLPSSTDTQYF. CDR3 sequence (DNA): TGTGCCAGCAGTTTACCCTCGTCCACAGATACGCAGTATTTT.

This clonotype has at least ten counts. The chain combines TRBV7-6 with TRBJ2-1; TRBD1 might be the D (5 bases). The CDR3 contains 17 residues. Germline values: CDR1 SGHVS, CDR2 FNYEAQ. The ends were cut back, 2 bases at V and 8 bases at J, with 22 bases in the middle. In nucleotides, the CDR3 is TGTGCCAGCAGCTTACCACCGGAAGGGGCTTTGGCCCATGAGCAGTTCTTC. Its protein product is CASSLPPEGALAHEQFF.

This clonotype was counted a few times. This chain connects TRBV24-1 to TRBJ2-5; a weak D match, TRBD2 (5 bases). The CDR3 loop spans 14 amino acids. Looked up from germline, CDR1 is KGHDR and CDR2 is SFDVKD. V lost 4 bases, J lost 7 bases, and 15 bases lay in between. The chain's CDR3 is CATSDWPSGGTQYF. The DNA of the CDR3 is TGTGCCACCAGTGACTGGCCCTCCGGAGGGACCCAGTACTTC.

This clonotype was seen a handful of times. A much larger clone is a single base away; this may be a read error. This rearrangement joins TRBV7-2 to TRBJ2-2; D is unclear. Per the germline V gene, CDR1 is SGHTA and CDR2 is FQGNSA. The V end lost 2 bases, the J end lost 6 bases, and 4 bases lay between the germline ends. CDR3 length: 12 residues. CDR3 protein: CASSLRSGELFF. CDR3 DNA sequence: TGTGCCAGCAGCTTAAGGTCCGGGGAGCTGTTTTTT.

Many counts were recorded for this clonotype. The gene calls are TRBV5-1 and TRBJ2-7; unclear D gene. CDR3 length: 13 residues. CDR1 is SGHRS, CDR2 YFSETQ, per germline. Trimming stripped 5 bases from V and 0 bases from J, with 9 bases between. The CDR3: CASRWAISYEQYF. The CDR3 region has the DNA TGCGCCAGCAGGTGGGCGATCTCCTACGAGCAGTACTTC.

This clonotype was counted ten times or more. The V call is TRBV7-8, the J call TRBJ1-5; D remains ambiguous. V shed 1 base and J shed 0 bases, with 10 bases lying between them. The CDR3 has 16 residues. Per the germline V gene, CDR1 is SGHVS and CDR2 is FQNEAQ. CDR3 protein: CASSLEVWNSNQPQHF. The DNA for the CDR3 is TGTGCCAGCAGCTTAGAGGTGTGGAATAGCAATCAGCCCCAGCATTTT.

This clonotype was seen ten or more times. This rearrangement joins TRBV6-2 or TRBV6-3 to TRBJ2-1; no firm D call. CDR1 MNHEY and CDR2 SVGEGT come from the germline V gene. CDR3 length: 15 residues. Trimming removed 8 bases at V and 0 bases at J, with 14 bases between. CDR3 bases: TGTGCCAGCCTCGGCTATCCGAGCTCCTACAATGAGCAGTTCTTC. It is translated as CASLGYPSSYNEQFF.

There are many counts of this clonotype. This chain links TRBV12-3 or TRBV12-4 with TRBJ1-1; D is uncertain. The CDR3 consists of 13 residues. V lost 6 bases and J 5 bases, leaving 13 bases between the germline ends. The CDR3 DNA reads TGTGCCAGCAGCTCCGGCCCGGGGACTGAAGCTTTCTTT. As protein: CASSSGPGTEAFF.

This clonotype has a count of ten or more. The V call is TRBV11-3, the J call TRBJ2-1; the D is unclear. Germline V gene sequence: CDR1 SGHNT, CDR2 YENEEA. The CDR3 runs to 17 residues. The germline V and J ends were trimmed by 1 base and 0 bases, with 13 bases remaining between them. The CDR3 reads CASSLGVGQSSYNEQFF. The DNA of the CDR3 is TGTGCCAGCAGCTTAGGAGTCGGGCAAAGCTCCTACAATGAGCAGTTCTTC.

This clonotype appeared many times. The chain has TRBV5-1 and TRBJ1-1; TRBD1 might be the D (5 bases). The V end lost 4 bases, the J end lost 3 bases, and 19 bases lay between the germline ends. The germline V gene has CDR1 SGHRS and CDR2 YFSETQ. This CDR3 has 16 residues. CDR3 bases: TGCGCCAGCAGCCCGATGGGGCCGAGGGGAGACACTGAAGCTTTCTTT. It specifies CASSPMGPRGDTEAFF.

There are many counts of this clonotype. Because it lacks the conserved phenylalanine or tryptophan at the end, this CDR3 is likely a read error. The limits of the CDR3 on the DNA are not certain, so only TCRdb's listed CDR3 is given. The J gene is TRBJ1-1, the V gene TRBV4-3. The CDR3 comprises 8 residues, both ends counted. Germline V lookup: CDR1 LGHNA, CDR2 YSLEER. CDR3 sequence reads: CASSLHTL.

This clonotype was seen ten or more times. A read error may produce the germline difference seen at one junction end. V usage is TRBV27 and J usage is TRBJ1-3; no definite D call. From germline, CDR1 is MNHEY and CDR2 SMNVEV (reference sequence). This CDR3 contains 16 residues. The CDR3 is CASSISPGYSGNTIYF. DNA of the CDR3: TGTGCCAGCAGTATATCACCAGGTTACTCTGGAAACACCATATATTTT.

A note on this clonotype: Given a much more abundant clone one base away, this may be a read error. The gene calls are TRBV4-3 and TRBJ2-1; 9 bases are shared with TRBD1. This CDR3 is 18 amino acids long. Germline V gene sequence: CDR1 LGHNA, CDR2 YSLEER. The CDR3 nucleotides read TGCGCCAGCGGCCAAGGGATCCGGGGACAGGGAACCTACAATGAGCAGTTCTTC. It translates to CASGQGIRGQGTYNEQFF.

This clonotype was recorded many times. CDR3 DNA sequence: TGCAGTGCTCCGGGACTAGGTTTCAACGAGCAGTACTTC. Encoded protein: CSAPGLGFNEQYF. The J gene is TRBJ2-7, the V gene TRBV20-1; 8 bases line up with TRBD2. CDR1 DFQATT and CDR2 SNEGSKA come from the germline V gene (reference sequence). V gave up 5 bases and J gave up 5 bases; unmatched junction bases: 8. CDR3 length: 13 amino acids.

This clonotype was observed at least ten times. The V gene is TRBV5-1, the J gene TRBJ2-2; 8 bases line up with TRBD1. The germline gives CDR1 SGHRS, CDR2 YFSETQ. Germline trimming cut 7 bases from V and 1 base from J; bases unmatched to any gene: 3. There are 14 residues in the CDR3. CDR3 protein: CASGGQGNTGELFF. The CDR3 region has the DNA TGCGCCAGCGGAGGACAGGGGAACACCGGGGAGCTGTTTTTT.

This clonotype was picked up many times. The V call is TRBV9, the J call TRBJ2-1, with 13 bases that match TRBD2. Trimming at V came to 4 bases and at J to 0 bases, leaving 10 bases not matched to a gene. From germline, CDR1 is SGDLS and CDR2 YYNGEE. The CDR3 totals 19 residues. CDR3 sequence reads: CASSSRTSGGHPSYNEQFF. The CDR3 DNA sequence: TGTGCCAGCAGCTCCCGGACTAGCGGGGGCCACCCCTCCTACAATGAGCAGTTCTTC.

This clonotype occurred many times. The genes are TRBV6-1 and TRBJ2-2; 10 bases match TRBD2. The CDR3 is made up of 19 amino acids. Unmatched junction bases numbered 21, after V lost 6 bases and J lost 8 bases. Germline CDR1 and CDR2: MNHNS and SASEGT. Here the CDR3 reads CASRPALAGGQTYLGELFF. The CDR3 coding sequence is TGTGCCAGCAGGCCTGCCTTAGCGGGGGGCCAAACCTATTTAGGGGAGCTGTTTTTT.